The 18 T cell receptor beta chains below all came from one sample that was sequenced in a study of tumor-infiltrating lymphocytes in primary liver carcinoma. Out of unsorted whole blood came the blood RNA, and germline DNA was extracted as well. Production of TCR beta cDNA used around 500 ng total RNA together with a constant-region primer. Sequencing libraries for TCR beta derived from three nested multiplex PCR rounds that used slightly modified ARM-PCR. The first two PCR rounds, around 10 cycles each, used TRBV1-TRBV30 forward primers and a C-beta reverse primer. From the multiplex PCR reads, TCRdb called clonotypes with MiXCR, one entry per CDR3 protein. The sample records fewer than 400,000 distinct CDR3 sequences, more than 55% being singletons. Sequencing was performed on peripheral blood. These receptors were collected from a man in his forties with primary liver carcinoma and hepatitis B virus infection.

As to this clonotype: The junction differs from germline at one of its ends, possibly a read error. The chain joins TRBV6-2 or TRBV6-3 to TRBJ1-1; D may be TRBD1 (5 bases). The CDR3 totals 15 residues. CDR1 and CDR2 from the germline V gene are MNHEY and SVGEGT. The CDR3 sequence is CAGSYSGTGGTEAFF. Here the CDR3 DNA reads TGTGCCGGCAGTTATTCCGGAACAGGAGGAACTGAAGCTTTCTTT.

The chain employs TRBV29-1 and TRBJ2-5; D may match TRBD1 or TRBD2 (6 bases each). The germline gives CDR1 SQVTM, CDR2 ANQGSEA. CDR3 length: 16 amino acids. V gave up 5 bases and J gave up 0 bases, with 19 bases separating them. The CDR3 sequence is CSVKGGWGTDQETQYF. The CDR3 nucleotides are TGCAGCGTTAAAGGGGGGTGGGGGACGGACCAAGAGACCCAGTACTTC.

The J gene is TRBJ2-7, the V gene TRBV4-1; D may be TRBD1 (8 bases). Trimming shortened V by 3 bases and J by 5 bases, and 20 bases separated the two germline ends. CDR1 is MGHRA, CDR2 YSYEKL, per germline. CDR3 length: 16 amino acids. Here the CDR3 DNA reads TGCGCCAGCAGCCAGAGCCAACAGGGGGGGACCCACGAGCAGTACTTC. Amino acid sequence: CASSQSQQGGTHEQYF.

This clonotype was observed a few times. The J gene is TRBJ1-4, the V gene TRBV28; a weak D match, TRBD1 (5 bases). The CDR3 totals 14 residues. Germline assignment: CDR1 MDHEN and CDR2 SYDVKM. The germline V and J ends were trimmed by 4 bases and 0 bases, with 6 bases remaining between them. The CDR3 sequence: CASSSGSTNEKLFF. The CDR3 DNA follows: TGTGCCAGCAGTTCAGGGTCAACTAATGAAAAACTGTTTTTT.

A word on this clonotype: Relative to the germline gene, one junction end is altered; a read error may explain this. The genes are TRBV4-3 and TRBJ2-7; TRBD1 might be the D (6 bases). This CDR3 spans 14 amino acids. Germline CDR1 reads LGHNA; CDR2 reads YSLEER. CDR3 region: CASNLKTGTYEQYF. In DNA form, the CDR3 reads TGCGCCAGCAACCTGAAGACAGGTACCTACGAACAGTACTTC.

The rearrangement uses TRBV7-9 and TRBJ2-2; tentative D call: TRBD2 (5 bases). This CDR3 has 13 amino acids. Trimming left V 6 bases short and J 3 bases short, with 8 bases between. The germline CDR1 and CDR2 sequences are SEHNR and FQNEAQ (reference sequence). The CDR3 here is CASSWGDTGELFF. DNA for the CDR3: TGTGCCAGCAGTTGGGGAGACACCGGGGAGCTGTTTTTT. Full variable domain (remainder filled in from reference TRBV7-9 and TRBJ2-2): DTGVSQNPRHKITKRGQNVTFRCDPISEHNRLYWYRQTLGQGPEFLTYFQNEAQLEKSRLLSDRFSAERPKGSFSTLEIQRTEQGDSAMYLCASSWGDTGELFFGEGSRLTVL.

This clonotype was recorded only once. This chain connects TRBV11-2 to TRBJ2-5, with no clear D. The germline V gene encodes CDR1 SGHAT and CDR2 FQNNGV. This CDR3 comprises 13 residues. Deletions cut 7 bases from V and 5 bases from J, with 14 bases between. DNA for the CDR3: TGTGCCAGCAACTCAATACAGTCCGAGACCCAGTACTTC. As protein: CASNSIQSETQYF.

The rearrangement links TRBV30 to TRBJ1-2, with a possible D match to TRBD1 (6 bases). The germline V gene encodes CDR1 GTSNPN and CDR2 SVGIG (reference sequence). The germline V and J ends were trimmed by 5 bases and 0 bases, with 16 bases remaining between them. The CDR3 runs 15 residues. CDR3 region: CAWAGAGVPNYGYTF. In nucleotides, the CDR3 is TGTGCCTGGGCCGGGGCAGGGGTGCCTAACTATGGCTACACCTTC.

A few counts support this clonotype. This chain uses TRBV5-1 with TRBJ2-2; perhaps TRBD2 as D (5 bases). The CDR3 extends over 13 amino acids. The V and J ends lost 4 bases and 4 bases respectively, with 8 bases between them. The germline CDR1 and CDR2 sequences are SGHRS and YFSETQ. The CDR3 region is CASSVGVTGELFF. CDR3 sequence (DNA): TGCGCCAGCAGCGTCGGGGTCACCGGGGAGCTGTTTTTT.

For this clonotype: The junction departs from the called germline gene at one end, perhaps through a read error. V gene TRBV30 combines with J gene TRBJ2-7; TRBD2 agrees at 10 bases. Germline lookup yields CDR1 GTSNPN and CDR2 SVGIG (reference sequence). The CDR3 has 14 amino acids. In DNA form, the CDR3 reads TGTACCTGGAGAATAGCGGGAGGACAGAACGAGCAGTACTTC. Its translation: CTWRIAGGQNEQYF.

Remarks on this clonotype: A much larger clone differs from this one at a single base, so this may be a read error. The chain joins TRBV6-1 to TRBJ2-4; D call uncertain. The CDR3 has 15 amino acids. V was cut by 5 bases and J by 0 bases, with 11 bases left in between. CDR1 and CDR2 (germline): MNHNS, SASEGT. The CDR3 is CASSLRRVAKNIQYF. CDR3 nucleotide sequence: TGTGCCAGCAGTCTCAGAAGGGTAGCCAAAAACATTCAGTACTTC.

V gene TRBV12-3 or TRBV12-4 combines with J gene TRBJ1-1; D is ambiguous. V gave up 8 bases and J gave up 14 bases, with 18 bases separating them. This CDR3 region has 11 residues. The CDR3 nucleotides are TGTGCCAGCGCATGGACCGCGACGGCCTTCTTT. Amino acids: CASAWTATAFF.

This clonotype was detected many times. V usage is TRBV29-1 and J usage is TRBJ2-1; TRBD2 matches 7 bases. Germline V CDR1 and CDR2: SQVTM, ANQGSEA. The junction had 5 bases not matched to a gene; V was cut back by 6 bases and J by 0 bases. There are 14 residues in the CDR3. In nucleotides, the CDR3 is TGCAGCGTCCAACGGGGGGACTCCTACAATGAGCAGTTCTTC. Its translation: CSVQRGDSYNEQFF.

This clonotype appeared many times. The chain combines TRBV6-6 with TRBJ2-5; TRBD2 is a possible D gene (7 bases). The germline V gene encodes CDR1 MNHNY and CDR2 SVGAGI (reference sequence). V was cut by 7 bases and J by 2 bases, with 17 bases left in between. The CDR3 has 15 amino acids. The chain's CDR3 is CASTDTGGQQETQYF. For the CDR3, the DNA is TGTGCCAGCACCGACACGGGGGGACAACAAGAGACCCAGTACTTC.

The rearrangement joins TRBV29-1 to TRBJ2-3; 7 bases map to TRBD1. Unmatched junction bases numbered 16, after V lost 5 bases and J lost 14 bases. Germline V gene lookup returns CDR1 SQVTM and CDR2 ANQGSEA. CDR3 size: 13 residues. The DNA of the CDR3 is TGCAGCGTTCAAACAACAGGGGCAGATACGTGGTATTTT. Its protein is CSVQTTGADTWYF.

This rearrangement joins TRBV7-9 to TRBJ1-5, with 8 positions matching TRBD1. This CDR3 spans 16 amino acids. Germline loops: CDR1 SEHNR, CDR2 FQNEAQ (reference sequence). The ends lost 4 bases at V and 0 bases at J; junction bases unmatched: 5. The CDR3 reads CASSSGQVCSNQPQHF. CDR3 bases: TGTGCCAGCAGCTCGGGACAGGTGTGTAGCAATCAGCCCCAGCATTTT.

This chain links TRBV2 with TRBJ2-3, with 13 positions matching TRBD2. V was pared by 5 bases and J by 0 bases, with 5 bases of the junction left unmatched. The CDR3 loop spans 17 amino acids. Germline CDR1 is SNHLY and CDR2 is FYNNEI. The CDR3 protein is CASSPGLAGESTDTQYF. DNA of the CDR3: TGTGCCAGCAGTCCCGGACTAGCGGGAGAGAGCACAGATACGCAGTATTTT.

V usage is TRBV5-1 and J usage is TRBJ2-1; 11 nucleotides agree with TRBD2. Trimming took 0 bases from V and 8 from J; bases not matched to a gene: 7. CDR3 size: 16 residues. Germline assignment: CDR1 SGHRS and CDR2 YFSETQ. This CDR3 is CASSLVSGREVDEQFF. The CDR3 DNA reads as TGCGCCAGCAGCTTGGTTAGCGGGAGGGAAGTGGATGAGCAGTTCTTC.